Listed below are T cell receptor beta chains from one sample, sequenced in a study of CD8+CD57+ T cells in acquired aplastic anemia. TCRdb fed the reads into MiXCR, producing one record per CDR3 protein. Of hundreds of thousands of distinct CDR3 sequences detected, around 30% appear once; the ten largest clones hold 0.8% to 0.85%. What was sequenced was sorted CD4+, CD8+, or CD8+CD57+ T cells (not recorded which) from PBMCs. The receptors derive from a human donor with aplastic anemia. Both conserved end residues are part of each CDR3. The D gene is left open where the match is weak. Clone size is stated in some rows and not others, as once, few, many or a class when expanded.

clone_size	d_call	v_call	j_call	cdr3_aa	cdr3_nt
.	.	TRBV20-1	TRBJ1-1	CSAEAGALVTEAFF	TGCAGTGCTGAGGCAGGGGCGTTAGTCACTGAAGCTTTCTTT
many	.	TRBV19	TRBJ1-5	CASSMDPRGNQPQHF	TGTGCCAGTAGTATGGACCCAAGGGGCAATCAGCCCCAGCATTTT
many	.	TRBV2	TRBJ2-4	CASQDAGKNIQYF	TGTGCCAGCCAGGACGCAGGGAAAAACATTCAGTACTTC
few	.	TRBV10-3	TRBJ2-1	CAISESNGHEQFF	TGTGCCATCAGTGAGTCGAATGGCCATGAGCAGTTCTTC
.	.	TRBV5-4	TRBJ2-1	CASSLITLASYNEQFF	TGTGCCAGCAGCTTGATTACCCTGGCCTCCTACAATGAGCAGTTCTTC
many	.	TRBV14	TRBJ1-6	CASSQDPPGNSPLHF	TGTGCCAGCAGCCAAGATCCCCCGGGAAATTCACCCCTCCACTTT
.	.	TRBV19	TRBJ2-1	CASSIDGTDINERFF	TGTGCCAGTAGTATAGATGGGACGGACATCAATGAGCGGTTCTTC
.	TRBD1	TRBV3-1	TRBJ1-2	CASSQDRDRIPGYTF	TGTGCCAGCAGCCAAGACCGGGACAGGATTCCTGGCTACACCTTC
.	TRBD1	TRBV20-1	TRBJ1-4	CSARGDSNNEKLFF	TGCAGTGCTAGAGGGGACAGCAATAATGAAAAACTGTTTTTT
.	TRBD2	TRBV20-1	TRBJ2-7	CSAAGTSGVLVGEQYF	TGCAGTGCTGCCGGGACTAGCGGGGTTCTAGTAGGCGAGCAGTACTTC
.	.	TRBV5-1	TRBJ1-2	CASSLAPGAGANGYTF	TGCGCCAGCAGCTTGGCCCCAGGAGCGGGAGCGAATGGCTACACCTTC
.	TRBD1	TRBV10-3	TRBJ2-2	CASSDRQGVGGELFF	TGTGCCAGCAGTGATCGTCAGGGGGTTGGCGGGGAGCTGTTTTTT
.	.	TRBV20-1	TRBJ2-5	CSARPLVIGGETQYF	TGCAGTGCTAGACCCCTAGTGATTGGTGGAGAGACCCAGTACTTC
many	TRBD1	TRBV20-1	TRBJ2-7	CSAMTGNEQYF	TGCAGTGCAATGACAGGGAACGAGCAGTACTTC
.	.	TRBV2	TRBJ2-1	CASRSTRQQFF	TGTGCCAGCAGGTCGACTCGACAGCAGTTCTTC
few	.	TRBV5-8	TRBJ1-5	CASSSAGQPQHF	TGTGCCAGCAGCTCAGCTGGTCAGCCCCAGCATTTT
many	.	TRBV20-1	TRBJ1-5	CSAGDSNQPQHF	TGCAGTGCGGGGGACAGCAATCAGCCCCAGCATTTT
few	.	TRBV14	TRBJ1-2	CASSPRGFPYGYTF	TGTGCCAGCAGCCCAAGGGGGTTCCCCTATGGCTACACCTTC
many	TRBD1	TRBV29-1	TRBJ2-1	CSGKSHRQGKNEQFF	TGCAGCGGCAAGTCCCACAGACAGGGCAAAAATGAGCAGTTCTTC
.	.	TRBV20-1	TRBJ1-2	CSASKSQYGYTF	TGCAGTGCTAGTAAGTCCCAATATGGCTACACCTTC
.	TRBD1	TRBV25-1	TRBJ1-1	CASSEYGTGGTEAFF	TGTGCCAGCAGTGAATATGGGACAGGGGGCACTGAAGCTTTCTTT
few	TRBD2	TRBV12-3/TRBV12-4	TRBJ2-1	CASSPARGLSNEQFF	TGTGCCAGCAGTCCCGCGCGGGGACTAAGTAATGAGCAGTTCTTC
many	.	TRBV9	TRBJ1-3	CASSEGWKVSGNTIYF	TGTGCCAGCAGCGAGGGTTGGAAAGTCTCTGGAAACACCATATATTTT
many	.	TRBV2	TRBJ1-1	CASSEFAGNTEAFF	TGTGCCAGCAGTGAATTTGCAGGGAACACTGAAGCTTTCTTT
many	TRBD1	TRBV29-1	TRBJ2-7	CSVRDSPYEQYF	TGCAGCGTACGGGACAGCCCCTACGAGCAGTACTTC
few	.	TRBV2	TRBJ2-7	CASSLTGSSSYEQYF	TGTGCCAGCAGTTTAACAGGGTCTAGCTCCTACGAGCAGTACTTC
few	.	TRBV5-1	TRBJ1-2	CASSLEGGRTATLNYGYTF	TGCGCCAGCAGCTTGGAGGGGGGACGGACAGCGACCCTTAACTATGGCTACACCTTC
many	.	TRBV20-1	TRBJ2-7	CSAPETGYEQYF	TGCAGTGCCCCAGAAACAGGGTACGAGCAGTACTTC
.	TRBD2	TRBV19	TRBJ2-2	CASSMKGGRAGGVTGELFF	TGTGCCAGTAGTATGAAGGGCGGGAGAGCGGGAGGGGTCACCGGGGAGCTGTTTTTT
.	TRBD1	TRBV15	TRBJ1-6	CTTGRTGFNDSPLHF	TGTACCACCGGACGGACAGGGTTCAACGATTCACCCCTCCACTTT
.	TRBD2	TRBV6-5	TRBJ2-5	CASSYTDSPGGQETQYF	TGTGCCAGCAGTTACACCGACAGTCCGGGGGGGCAAGAGACCCAGTACTTC
.	.	TRBV5-6	TRBJ2-1	CASSFPQGGSSYNEQFF	TGTGCCAGCAGCTTCCCCCAAGGGGGGAGCTCCTACAATGAGCAGTTCTTC
.	.	TRBV11-2	TRBJ2-7	CASSRRPSSPSYEQYF	TGTGCCAGCAGCCGACGGCCTAGTAGCCCTTCCTACGAGCAGTACTTC
.	.	TRBV19	TRBJ2-1	CASSIDLGQNSEQFF	TGTGCCAGTAGTATAGATCTAGGCCAAAACAGTGAGCAGTTCTTC
many	.	TRBV12-3/TRBV12-4	TRBJ1-2	CASCDSGYGYTF	TGTGCCAGCTGCGACTCGGGCTATGGCTACACCTTC
many	TRBD1	TRBV15	TRBJ2-2	CATSRIQGFAELFF	TGTGCCACCAGCAGAATACAGGGGTTCGCGGAGCTGTTTTTT
once	TRBD1	TRBV11-2	TRBJ2-7	CASSPSSGQSTYGQYF	TGTGCCAGCAGCCCGTCTTCGGGACAGTCAACCTACGGGCAGTACTTC
.	TRBD1	TRBV20-1	TRBJ2-1	CSARQSGQGGYNEQFF	TGCAGTGCTAGACAATCCGGACAGGGAGGCTACAATGAGCAGTTCTTC
few	TRBD2	TRBV9	TRBJ2-1	CASSVRAGAAAWEQFF	TGTGCCAGCAGCGTACGAGCGGGAGCTGCGGCATGGGAGCAGTTCTTC
many	TRBD1	TRBV7-2	TRBJ2-7	CASSYTGTGEYEQYF	TGTGCCAGCAGCTATACCGGGACAGGGGAGTACGAGCAGTACTTC
.	.	TRBV9	TRBJ1-2	CASSVHRDGYTF	TGTGCCAGCAGCGTCCACAGGGATGGCTACACCTTC
few	TRBD2	TRBV9	TRBJ2-3	CASSVASGRTDTQYF	TGTGCCAGCAGCGTAGCTAGCGGGAGAACAGATACGCAGTATTTT
.	.	TRBV10-3	TRBJ1-6	CASTPGNSRLHF	TGTGCCAGCACCCCTGGTAATTCACGCCTCCACTTT
.	.	TRBV6-1	TRBJ2-7	CASSADGHYEQYF	TGTGCCAGCAGCGCAGACGGGCACTACGAGCAGTACTTC
.	.	TRBV6-5	TRBJ1-2	CASSSGDIGYTF	TGTGCCAGCAGTTCCGGGGACATTGGCTACACCTTC
many	.	TRBV14	TRBJ1-1	CASSQSRGLHTEAFF	TGTGCCAGCAGCCAAAGTAGGGGGTTACACACTGAAGCTTTCTTT
.	.	TRBV25-1	TRBJ1-5	CATSGQSSNQPQHF	TGTGCCACCAGCGGACAGTCGAGCAATCAGCCCCAGCATTTT
.	TRBD1	TRBV6-1	TRBJ2-1	CASSIDRVDEQFF	TGTGCCAGCAGCATCGACAGGGTTGATGAGCAGTTCTTC
.	TRBD2	TRBV19	TRBJ2-5	CATLVVAGGTQYF	TGTGCTACGTTGGTGGTAGCGGGGGGGACCCAGTACTTC
many	TRBD1	TRBV7-3	TRBJ2-5	CASTRTGGQGETQYF	TGTGCCAGCACTCGGACAGGGGGCCAGGGAGAGACCCAGTACTTC
many	TRBD1	TRBV20-1	TRBJ2-7	CSVRGQVTYEQYF	TGCAGCGTCAGGGGGCAAGTAACCTACGAGCAGTACTTC
many	.	TRBV2	TRBJ1-5	CASSEADSSNQPQHF	TGTGCCAGCAGTGAAGCGGACAGTTCCAATCAGCCCCAGCATTTT
once	.	TRBV5-6	TRBJ1-2	CASSWRGNKDGYTF	TGTGCCAGCAGCTGGCGGGGGAATAAGGATGGCTACACCTTC
few	TRBD1	TRBV27	TRBJ1-1	CASSFRAGGNTEAFF	TGTGCCAGCAGTTTTCGGGCAGGGGGGAACACTGAAGCTTTCTTT
many	.	TRBV15	TRBJ2-1	CATSRYLLGGNEQFF	TGTGCCACCAGCAGATACCTACTGGGAGGCAATGAGCAGTTCTTC
many	TRBD2	TRBV6-1	TRBJ2-7	CASTLAGGYEQYF	TGTGCCAGCACCCTGGCGGGGGGCTACGAGCAGTACTTC
.	TRBD2	TRBV10-3	TRBJ2-1	CAISPTSGGPNEQFF	TGTGCCATCAGTCCGACTAGCGGGGGTCCAAATGAGCAGTTCTTC